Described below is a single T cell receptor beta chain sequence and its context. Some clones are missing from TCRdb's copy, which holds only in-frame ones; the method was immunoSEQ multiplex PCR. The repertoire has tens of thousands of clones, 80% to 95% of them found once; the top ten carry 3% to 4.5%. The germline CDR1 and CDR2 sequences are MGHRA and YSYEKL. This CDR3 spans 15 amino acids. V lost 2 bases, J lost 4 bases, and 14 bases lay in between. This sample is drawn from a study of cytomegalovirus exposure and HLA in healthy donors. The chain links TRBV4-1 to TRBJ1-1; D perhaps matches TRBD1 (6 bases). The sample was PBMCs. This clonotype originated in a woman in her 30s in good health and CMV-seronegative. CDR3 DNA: TGCGCCAGCAGCCAACCCCCTTGGACAGCCACTGAAGCTTTCTTT. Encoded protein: CASSQPPWTATEAFF.